The 26 T cell receptor beta chains listed next were all sequenced from one sample in a study of blood T cell repertoires in COVID-19 (TCRdb year 2020). Library creation used the immunoSEQ multiplex PCR assay. TCRdb took this table from immuneACCESS and kept in-frame rearrangements with V and J called. Such tables lack part of the clones; where checked against another copy, unresolved V genes explain under half of the gap, and the rest is unexplained. The sample table shows 450,000 or so clones, and around 90% are seen once. Clones ranked in the top ten supply 0.8% to 0.85% of the sample. The sequenced sample consisted of peripheral blood. These receptors originate from a man aged 18 to 29 with COVID-19, enrolled during active disease.

This clone showed up just once. The V gene is TRBV30, the J gene TRBJ1-4; 9 bases are a match to TRBD1. The CDR3 has 15 residues. The germline gives CDR1 GTSNPN, CDR2 SVGIG (reference sequence). The trim removed 3 bases at V and 4 bases at J, leaving 6 bases unmatched. Written as DNA, the CDR3 is TGTGCCTGGAGCCAGCGGACAGGGGTTAATGAAAAACTGTTTTTT. Its protein is CAWSQRTGVNEKLFF.

This clone was observed a single time. V is TRBV7-9 and J is TRBJ1-4; 10 bases are a match to TRBD1. The CDR3 covers 15 residues. Per germline, CDR1 SEHNR and CDR2 FQNEAQ (reference sequence). With V trimmed by 4 bases and J by 7 bases, 6 bases remained unmatched. The CDR3 DNA sequence: TGTGCCAGCAGCTCGACCGACAGGGGGCGTGAAAAACTGTTTTTT. It yields the protein CASSSTDRGREKLFF.

The chain recombines TRBV7-9 with TRBJ2-1; 13 bases match TRBD2. V gave up 3 bases and J gave up 4 bases; unmatched junction bases: 3. Germline values: CDR1 SEHNR, CDR2 FQNEAQ (reference sequence). This CDR3 has 16 residues. In nucleotides, the CDR3 is TGTGCCAGCAGCTTGGGACTAGCGGGGATTTACAATGAGCAGTTCTTC. It translates to CASSLGLAGIYNEQFF.

The chain joins TRBV21-1 to TRBJ2-7; the table's D call TRBD2 went unverified against the DNA. TRBV21-1 is reported as a pseudogene. The CDR3 extends over 16 amino acids. The CDR3 loop is CASMNPGLAESYEQYF. The DNA for the CDR3 is TGTGCCAGCATGAACCCGGGACTAGCGGAATCCTACGAGCAGTACTTC.

This rearrangement joins TRBV2 to TRBJ1-2, with D unresolved. Trimming took 7 bases from V and 4 from J, leaving 10 bases between them. The germline V gene has CDR1 SNHLY and CDR2 FYNNEI. The CDR3 has 12 residues. CDR3 sequence (DNA): TGTGCCAGCATGGGCAGTTCCTATGGCTACACCTTC. Translation: CASMGSSYGYTF.

This sequence joins TRBV3-1 (or the pseudogene TRBV3-2) and TRBJ2-1; 7 positions match TRBD1. CDR1 LGHDT and CDR2 YNNKEL come from the germline V gene (reference sequence). The CDR3 has 12 amino acids. The J segment lost 4 bases and the V segment lost 8 bases, leaving 2 bases of the junction unmatched. CDR3 residues: CASGDSYNEQFF. In DNA form, the CDR3 reads TGTGCCAGCGGGGACAGTTACAATGAGCAGTTCTTC.

The chain combines TRBV30 with TRBJ2-1; the match to TRBD2 covers 9 bases. There are 14 residues in the CDR3. Germline V gene sequence: CDR1 GTSNPN, CDR2 SVGIG (reference sequence). Trimming took 7 bases from V and 8 from J; bases not matched to a gene: 12. CDR3 in amino acids: CASPGASGNDEQFF. The CDR3 coding sequence is TGTGCCTCCCCAGGGGCTAGCGGGAACGATGAGCAGTTCTTC.

The genes are TRBV27 and TRBJ2-5; 8 bases align to TRBD1. The CDR3 has 14 residues. After removal of 5 bases from V and 6 bases from J, the junction contained 8 bases not matched to a gene. The germline CDR1 and CDR2 sequences are MNHEY and SMNVEV (reference sequence). DNA for the CDR3: TGTGCCAGCAGTACCCGACAGGGGCCGAAGACCCAGTACTTC. As protein: CASSTRQGPKTQYF.

This chain connects TRBV7-8 to TRBJ1-1, with a weak D call TRBD1 (5 bases). Germline CDR1 SGHVS, CDR2 FQNEAQ. The germline V and J ends were trimmed by 6 bases and 6 bases, with 20 bases remaining between them. The CDR3 contains 15 residues. For the CDR3, the DNA is TGTGCCAGCAGTACCCAGGGTCGGGGAGGGGCTGAAGCTTTCTTT. Encoded protein: CASSTQGRGGAEAFF. The full variable domain, in which reference TRBV7-8 and TRBJ1-1 provide the parts outside the CDR3, is GAGVSQSPRYKVAKRGQDVALRCDPISGHVSLFWYQQALGQGPEFLTYFQNEAQLDKSGLPSDRFFAERPEGSVSTLKIQRTQQEDSAVYLCASSTQGRGGAEAFFGQGTRLTVV.

The chain carries TRBV5-4 and TRBJ2-2, with D perhaps TRBD2 (5 bases). Germline V gene lookup returns CDR1 SGHNT and CDR2 YYREEE (reference sequence). The length of the CDR3 is 13 residues. V was trimmed by 3 bases and J by 8 bases, leaving 11 bases between them. The CDR3 here is CASSSGESGELFF. The CDR3 coding sequence is TGTGCCAGCAGCTCCGGGGAGTCTGGGGAGCTGTTTTTT.

The chain joins TRBV7-9 to TRBJ2-7, with D perhaps matching TRBD1 (6 bases). V shed 5 bases and J shed 3 bases, with 8 bases lying between them. The CDR3 sequence is 12 residues long. Germline lookup yields CDR1 SEHNR and CDR2 FQNEAQ (reference sequence). The CDR3 sequence: CASSRQDYEQYF. CDR3 nucleotides: TGTGCCAGCAGCCGACAGGACTACGAGCAGTACTTC. The whole variable domain, remainder taken from reference TRBV7-9 and TRBJ2-7, is DTGVSQNPRHKITKRGQNVTFRCDPISEHNRLYWYRQTLGQGPEFLTYFQNEAQLEKSRLLSDRFSAERPKGSFSTLEIQRTEQGDSAMYLCASSRQDYEQYFGPGTRLTVT.

This clone was picked up one time. The chain links TRBV19 to TRBJ2-1; 9 nucleotides align to TRBD1. The trim removed 4 bases at V and 6 bases at J, leaving 7 bases unmatched. From germline, CDR1 is LNHDA and CDR2 SQIVND (reference sequence). The CDR3 runs to 15 residues. The CDR3 here is CASSTGTGRVNEQFF. As DNA, the CDR3 is TGTGCCAGTAGTACCGGGACAGGGCGCGTCAATGAGCAGTTCTTC. Combining the CDR3 with reference TRBV19 and TRBJ2-1 gives the whole variable domain DGGITQSPKYLFRKEGQNVTLSCEQNLNHDAMYWYRQDPGQGLRLIYYSQIVNDFQKGDIAEGYSVSREKKESFPLTVTSAQKNPTAFYLCASSTGTGRVNEQFFGPGTRLTVL.

This rearrangement joins TRBV7-9 to TRBJ2-1; perhaps TRBD2 as D (6 bases). This CDR3 is built from 13 residues. V was clipped by 10 bases and J by 3 bases, with 13 bases between them. CDR1 and CDR2 from the germline V gene are SEHNR and FQNEAQ (reference sequence). CDR3 residues: CATLLEGYNEQFF. The CDR3 nucleotides are TGTGCCACCCTTCTGGAGGGCTACAATGAGCAGTTCTTC.

The chain employs TRBV11-2 and TRBJ1-2; D ambiguous. The CDR3 totals 12 residues. The V gene lost 5 bases and the J gene lost 2 bases, with 6 bases spanning the gap. Per germline, CDR1 SGHAT and CDR2 FQNNGV. The CDR3 loop reads CASSQENYGYTF. CDR3 in DNA: TGTGCCAGCAGCCAAGAGAACTATGGCTACACCTTC.

The count of this clone is one. The CDR3 region has the DNA TGTGCCAGCAGCTTAGGGGGCGTAGTCCCTGAAGCTTTCTTT. It specifies CASSLGGVVPEAFF. The rearrangement joins TRBV5-4 to TRBJ1-1; 7 bases fit TRBD1. The CDR3 spans 14 residues. The germline V gene encodes CDR1 SGHNT and CDR2 YYREEE (reference sequence). V lost 2 bases to trimming and J lost 6 bases; unmatched junction nucleotides: 7. The full variable domain, in which reference TRBV5-4 and TRBJ1-1 provide the parts outside the CDR3, is ETGVTQSPTHLIKTRGQQVTLRCSSQSGHNTVSWYQQALGQGPQFIFQYYREEENGRGNFPPRFSGLQFPNYSSELNVNALELDDSALYLCASSLGGVVPEAFFGQGTRLTVV.

V is TRBV5-1 and J is TRBJ2-5; a weak D match, TRBD2 (5 bases). The CDR3 loop spans 14 amino acids. The V and J ends lost 1 base and 0 bases respectively, with 7 bases between them. CDR1 is SGHRS, CDR2 YFSETQ, per germline. CDR3 sequence (DNA): TGCGCCAGCAGCTTGCTAGCATACCAAGAGACCCAGTACTTC. Amino acids: CASSLLAYQETQYF.

The chain links TRBV19 to TRBJ2-2; 13 bases match TRBD2. This CDR3 has 15 amino acids. Losses at the gene ends were 8 bases for V and 4 bases for J; bases not matched to a gene: 4. Germline assignment: CDR1 LNHDA and CDR2 SQIVND (reference sequence). CDR3 amino acids: CASCRTSGSTGELFF. The CDR3 region has the DNA TGTGCCAGTTGTAGGACTAGCGGGAGCACCGGGGAGCTGTTTTTT.

This clone was seen only once. The V and J genes are TRBV5-1 and TRBJ2-1, with unresolved D. The CDR3 has 13 residues. In germline, CDR1 is SGHRS, CDR2 YFSETQ. Trimming shortened V by 1 base and J by 5 bases, and 7 bases separated the two germline ends. CDR3 amino acids: CASSLNIDNEQFF. Here the CDR3 DNA reads TGCGCCAGCAGCTTGAACATTGACAATGAGCAGTTCTTC.

The chain has TRBV12-5 and TRBJ2-3, with a tentative D call TRBD2 (6 bases). The CDR3 sequence is 17 residues long. Germline CDR1 is LGHNT and CDR2 is FRNRAP. Trimming removed 0 bases from V and 0 bases from J, with 13 bases in between. The DNA of the CDR3 is TGTGCTAGTGGTTTGGTACTGGGGGGAGAGAGCACAGATACGCAGTATTTT. The encoded protein is CASGLVLGGESTDTQYF.

The V and J genes are TRBV7-6 and TRBJ2-3; 8 bases line up with TRBD2. From germline, CDR1 is SGHVS and CDR2 FNYEAQ. The V and J ends lost 1 base and 1 base, in that order; junction bases with no gene match: 4. The CDR3 is 16 residues long. In nucleotides, the CDR3 is TGTGCCAGCAGCTTAGAAGCGGGGGTAGGCACAGATACGCAGTATTTT. Protein: CASSLEAGVGTDTQYF.

V is TRBV2 and J is TRBJ1-1, with D unclear. This CDR3 is 14 amino acids long. Between the trimmed V and J ends, which lost 3 bases and 1 base, there was a span of 9 bases. In germline, CDR1 is SNHLY, CDR2 FYNNEI. CDR3 DNA: TGTGCCAGCAGTGATGCCAGGCCGAACACTGAAGCTTTCTTT. Translated: CASSDARPNTEAFF.

The chain is built from TRBV6-1 and TRBJ1-1; 7 bases are shared with TRBD1. Germline lookup yields CDR1 MNHNS and CDR2 SASEGT. The CDR3 runs to 15 residues. V was pared by 3 bases and J by 3 bases, with 7 bases of the junction left unmatched. CDR3 DNA sequence: TGTGCCAGCAGTGACCAAGGGGGCGCCGACACTGAAGCTTTCTTT. Encoded protein: CASSDQGGADTEAFF.

V and J are TRBV25-1 and TRBJ2-7, with 9 positions matching TRBD1. Per the germline V gene, CDR1 is MGHDK and CDR2 is SYGVNS. V trimming: 2 bases; J trimming: 5 bases; junction bases outside the gene matches: 10. The CDR3 runs to 16 residues. The CDR3 coding sequence is TGTGCCAGCAGTGAAACTACCGGGACAGGGAGCCACGAGCAGTACTTC. This codes for CASSETTGTGSHEQYF.

The chain joins TRBV7-2 to TRBJ2-1, with a tentative D call TRBD2 (5 bases). CDR3 size: 13 residues. Trimming removed 7 bases from V and 9 bases from J, with 16 bases in between. CDR1 and CDR2 from the germline V gene are SGHTA and FQGNSA. CDR3 protein: CASNYYREGEQFF. The DNA of the CDR3 is TGTGCCAGCAATTACTATCGCGAGGGTGAGCAGTTCTTC. The complete variable domain, with remaining parts taken from reference TRBV7-2 and TRBJ2-1, reads GAGVSQSPSNKVTEKGKDVELRCDPISGHTALYWYRQSLGQGLEFLIYFQGNSAPDKSGLPSDRFSAERTGGSVSTLTIQRTQQEDSAVYLCASNYYREGEQFFGPGTRLTVL.

The chain joins TRBV2 to TRBJ2-5; TRBD1 agrees at 7 bases. From germline, CDR1 is SNHLY and CDR2 FYNNEI. The CDR3 runs 14 residues. With 5 bases clipped from V and 5 bases from J, the junction kept 8 bases outside the gene matches. CDR3 sequence reads: CASSTRQGSETQYF. For the CDR3, the DNA is TGTGCCAGCAGTACTCGACAGGGATCCGAGACCCAGTACTTC.

The chain links TRBV3-1 (or the pseudogene TRBV3-2) to TRBJ2-5; TRBD2 matches 13 bases. This CDR3 contains 17 residues. The germline gives CDR1 LGHDT, CDR2 YNNKEL (reference sequence). V was pared by 2 bases and J by 4 bases, with 7 bases of the junction left unmatched. CDR3 DNA: TGTGCCAGCAGCCAAACTTCCGGACTAGCGGGAGTAGAGACCCAGTACTTC. This encodes CASSQTSGLAGVETQYF.